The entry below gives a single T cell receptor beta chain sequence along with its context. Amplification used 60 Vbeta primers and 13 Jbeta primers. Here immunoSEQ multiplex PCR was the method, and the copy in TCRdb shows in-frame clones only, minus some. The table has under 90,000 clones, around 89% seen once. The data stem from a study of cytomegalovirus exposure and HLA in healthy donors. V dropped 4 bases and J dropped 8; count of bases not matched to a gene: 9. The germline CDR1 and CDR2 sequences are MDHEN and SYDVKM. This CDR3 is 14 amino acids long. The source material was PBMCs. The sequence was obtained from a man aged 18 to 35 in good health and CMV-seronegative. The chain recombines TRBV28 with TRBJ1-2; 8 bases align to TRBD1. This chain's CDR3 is CASSSSGTGQGYTF. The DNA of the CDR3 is TGTGCCAGCAGTTCCTCCGGGACAGGACAAGGCTACACCTTC.